A single sample is the source of the 32 T cell receptor beta chains below, sequenced in a study of follicular helper T cells after annual influenza vaccination. Specified time point: 2014-2015 season, 7 days after vaccination. The repertoire was sequenced with immunoSEQ multiplex PCR; TCRdb's copy has only in-frame clones and lacks some. In the table there are several thousand clones, roughly 80% of which are singletons. Sequencing was performed on CXCR5+ CD38- circulating T follicular helper cells from blood, taken 7 days after influenza vaccination. The subset here: circulating Tfh, non-naive CD4+CXCR5+PD-1+ (ICOS+CD38+ or ICOS-CD38-). The receptors originated from an adult who received the influenza vaccine.

About this clone: The junction shows a germline mismatch at one end, possibly a read error. The CDR3, as DNA: TGTGCCAGCAGCCAAGCGGCTCCTTTCTTGAATTTT. This codes for CASSQAAPFLNF. V is TRBV14 and J is TRBJ2-3; D not resolved. Germline CDR1 and CDR2: SGHDN and FVKESK. The CDR3 is made up of 12 amino acids.

This sequence joins TRBV7-3 and TRBJ1-1; D uncertain. Germline-derived CDR1 and CDR2 are SGHTA and FQGTGA. This CDR3 contains 12 residues. Between the trimmed V and J ends, which lost 2 bases and 7 bases, there was a span of 8 bases. CDR3 residues: CASSLDSFEAFF. CDR3 sequence (DNA): TGTGCCAGCAGCTTAGACTCGTTTGAAGCTTTCTTT.

The V gene is TRBV28, the J gene TRBJ1-3; 7 bases line up with TRBD1. With V trimmed by 6 bases and J by 0 bases, 8 bases remained unmatched. The V gene's germline CDR1 is MDHEN and CDR2 SYDVKM. CDR3 size: 16 residues. In nucleotides, the CDR3 is TGTGCCAGCAGGATGGACAGGTTTTTCTCTGGAAACACCATATATTTT. It encodes CASRMDRFFSGNTIYF.

V usage is TRBV6-1 and J usage is TRBJ2-6; tentative D call: TRBD1 (5 bases). This CDR3 spans 16 amino acids. V lost 4 bases and J lost 4, with 14 bases in between. Germline assignment: CDR1 MNHNS and CDR2 SASEGT. Here the CDR3 DNA reads TGTGCCAGCAGTGCGCAGGGTCTCGCCGGGGCCAACGTCCTGACTTTC. It specifies CASSAQGLAGANVLTF.

The chain uses TRBV7-2 and TRBJ2-7, with no clear D. The germline CDR1 and CDR2 sequences are SGHTA and FQGNSA. There are 14 residues in the CDR3. Trimming left V 5 bases short and J 1 base short, with 12 bases between. DNA for the CDR3: TGTGCCAGCAGCCCAGGTGGACGTTCCTACGAGCAGTACTTC. Its translation is CASSPGGRSYEQYF.

The CDR3 nucleotides are TGTGCCAGCAGCCCCCGGTCAGGACAGGGGGGAAAAGATACGCAGTATTTT. It is translated as CASSPRSGQGGKDTQYF. This chain uses TRBV28 with TRBJ2-3; TRBD1 agrees at 10 bases. CDR3 length equals 17 residues. Germline assignment: CDR1 MDHEN and CDR2 SYDVKM. J gave up 5 bases and V 6 bases, and 14 bases lay outside the gene matches.

J is TRBJ1-5 and V is TRBV7-2, with a tentative D call TRBD1 (5 bases). The CDR3 is made up of 13 amino acids. Germline lookup yields CDR1 SGHTA and CDR2 FQGNSA. Trimming took off 4 bases at V and 5 bases at J, with 9 bases between the two ends. The CDR3: CASSSSGYQPQHF. The CDR3 nucleotides read TGTGCCAGCAGCTCGTCAGGGTATCAGCCCCAGCATTTT.

The chain carries TRBV7-6 and TRBJ2-1, with D hard to call. V dropped 5 bases and J dropped 4 bases, with 15 bases sitting between them. Germline V gene sequence: CDR1 SGHVS, CDR2 FNYEAQ. The CDR3 extends over 15 amino acids. The CDR3 loop reads CASSALPGIYNEQFF. As DNA, the CDR3 is TGTGCCAGCAGCGCCCTGCCTGGGATTTACAATGAGCAGTTCTTC.

The chain's CDR3 is CASSQLGTDTQYF. CDR3 DNA: TGCGCCAGCAGCCAGCTTGGAACAGATACGCAGTATTTT. The rearrangement links TRBV4-3 to TRBJ2-3; no firm D call. CDR3 length equals 13 residues. V was trimmed by 3 bases and J by 3 bases, leaving 7 bases between them. Germline assignment: CDR1 LGHNA and CDR2 YSLEER.

The chain couples TRBV18 to TRBJ1-3; D remains ambiguous. V was cut by 2 bases and J by 4 bases, with 6 bases left in between. CDR3 length: 13 amino acids. The germline gives CDR1 KGHSH, CDR2 LQKENI. The CDR3 nucleotides are TGTGCCAGCTCACCAATACAGGGAAACACCATATATTTT. As protein: CASSPIQGNTIYF.

The chain couples TRBV11-2 to TRBJ2-6; D is unclear. Germline CDR1 is SGHAT and CDR2 is FQNNGV. Trimming cost V 5 bases and J 11 bases, with 10 bases left between them. The CDR3 runs to 12 residues. CDR3 sequence: CASSESGDVLTF. The CDR3 DNA reads as TGTGCCAGCAGCGAGAGTGGGGACGTCCTGACTTTC.

The chain combines TRBV7-9 with TRBJ1-2; 11 nucleotides match TRBD1. Germline V lookup: CDR1 SEHNR, CDR2 FQNEAQ (reference sequence). This CDR3 is built from 17 residues. V shed 2 bases, J shed 4 bases, and the junction held 9 bases outside the gene matches. The DNA of the CDR3 is TGTGCCAGCAGCTTACCCCTCGGACAGGGGGCAGGCTATGGCTACACCTTC. It encodes CASSLPLGQGAGYGYTF.

The chain employs TRBV7-2 and TRBJ1-5, with 8 positions matching TRBD1. V gave up 1 base and J gave up 1 base; unmatched junction bases: 3. From germline, CDR1 is SGHTA and CDR2 FQGNSA. The CDR3 length is 16 residues. CDR3 sequence reads: CASSLGTGRSNQPQHF. CDR3 sequence (DNA): TGTGCCAGCAGCTTAGGGACAGGGAGGAGCAATCAGCCCCAGCATTTT.

The gene calls are TRBV5-5 and TRBJ2-3, with D unclear. The CDR3 contains 14 residues. Looked up from germline, CDR1 is SGHKS and CDR2 is YYEKEE (reference sequence). Trimming cost V 0 bases and J 3 bases, with 8 bases left between them. The CDR3 region has the DNA TGTGCCAGCAGCTTGGCGGCACAAACAGATACGCAGTATTTT. Its protein product is CASSLAAQTDTQYF.

The chain couples TRBV4-3 to TRBJ2-3; D not certain. Trimming shortened V by 4 bases and J by 3 bases, and 8 bases separated the two germline ends. Germline V gene data show CDR1 as LGHNA and CDR2 as YSLEER. The CDR3 spans 13 residues. This chain's CDR3 is CASSPSFTDTQYF. The DNA for the CDR3 is TGCGCCAGCAGCCCAAGCTTTACAGATACGCAGTATTTT.

The chain carries TRBV11-3 and TRBJ2-7; D is uncertain. The CDR3 contains 14 residues. Germline CDR1 reads SGHNT; CDR2 reads YENEEA. The ends were cut back, 4 bases at V and 6 bases at J, with 16 bases in the middle. Here the CDR3 DNA reads TGTGCCAGCAGCTCTTCGACCCAGCCTCTCGAGCAGTACTTC. Its translation: CASSSSTQPLEQYF.

In regard to this clone: This sample also contains other DNA sequences that code for the same CDR3. The chain has TRBV7-2 and TRBJ1-1; D may be TRBD1 (5 bases). This CDR3 is 13 amino acids long. Trimming took 5 bases from V and 1 from J, leaving 8 bases between them. Germline V gene lookup returns CDR1 SGHTA and CDR2 FQGNSA. The CDR3 spells CASSLDRNTEAFF. In nucleotides, the CDR3 is TGTGCCAGCAGCCTAGACAGGAACACTGAAGCTTTCTTT. The full variable domain, completed using reference TRBV7-2 and TRBJ1-1, is GAGVSQSPSNKVTEKGKDVELRCDPISGHTALYWYRQSLGQGLEFLIYFQGNSAPDKSGLPSDRFSAERTGGSVSTLTIQRTQQEDSAVYLCASSLDRNTEAFFGQGTRLTVV.

The chain uses TRBV5-6 and TRBJ2-2; 8 bases map to TRBD1. This CDR3 has 14 amino acids. V was clipped by 4 bases and J by 6 bases; unmatched bases: 5. CDR1 and CDR2 (germline): SGHDT, YYEEEE. CDR3 in amino acids: CASSLDRGAGELFF. Written as DNA, the CDR3 is TGTGCCAGCAGCCTCGACAGGGGAGCCGGGGAGCTGTTTTTT.

The chain joins TRBV6-5 to TRBJ2-7, with TRBD1 matching 7 bases. This CDR3 is 13 amino acids long. Per the germline V gene, CDR1 is MNHEY and CDR2 is SVGAGI. The trim removed 7 bases at V and 6 bases at J, leaving 9 bases unmatched. The CDR3 spells CASTTTGTGEQYF. CDR3 DNA sequence: TGTGCCAGCACTACGACAGGGACCGGCGAGCAGTACTTC.

This sequence joins TRBV7-6 and TRBJ2-1, with 15 bases identical to TRBD2. Germline assignment: CDR1 SGHVS and CDR2 FNYEAQ. The CDR3 has 18 residues. The V segment lost 5 bases and the J segment 6 bases; nucleotides outside the gene matches: 11. The CDR3 here is CASSPIGTSGRIPNEQFF. In nucleotides, the CDR3 is TGTGCCAGCAGCCCAATCGGGACTAGCGGGAGGATCCCCAATGAGCAGTTCTTC.

The chain links TRBV10-3 to TRBJ1-1; TRBD1 is a possible D gene (5 bases). This CDR3 is 13 amino acids long. Germline CDR1 is ENHRY and CDR2 is SYGVKD. V lost 10 bases to trimming and J lost 1 base, with 13 bases between them. CDR3 region: CATVSGTNTEAFF. The CDR3 DNA follows: TGTGCCACCGTCTCCGGGACGAACACTGAAGCTTTCTTT.

This clone appeared a single time. The genes are TRBV5-6 and TRBJ2-3; 8 bases are a match to TRBD2. The junction had 13 bases not matched to a gene; V was cut back by 4 bases and J by 6 bases. Germline V gene sequence: CDR1 SGHDT, CDR2 YYEEEE. The CDR3 has 16 amino acids. The CDR3 DNA reads as TGTGCCAGCAGCGAAGGTACGGGGGGGCTTTTGGATACGCAGTATTTT. It yields the protein CASSEGTGGLLDTQYF.

This sequence joins TRBV11-2 and TRBJ2-6; D call uncertain. The germline V and J ends were trimmed by 1 base and 4 bases, with 2 bases remaining between them. The CDR3 consists of 13 residues. Germline V gene sequence: CDR1 SGHAT, CDR2 FQNNGV. CDR3 sequence reads: CASSLAGANVLTF. The CDR3 bases are TGTGCCAGCAGCTTAGCAGGGGCCAACGTCCTGACTTTC.

This clone has just one count. The J gene is TRBJ2-3, the V gene TRBV10-3, with 12 bases identical to TRBD2. This CDR3 has 14 residues. With 6 bases clipped from V and 4 bases from J, the junction kept 2 bases outside the gene matches. CDR1 and CDR2 (germline): ENHRY, SYGVKD. The CDR3 here is CAISPSGGADTQYF. In DNA form, the CDR3 reads TGTGCCATCAGCCCTAGCGGGGGGGCAGATACGCAGTATTTT.

The chain has TRBV25-1 and TRBJ2-3, with 8 positions matching TRBD1. The germline V gene encodes CDR1 MGHDK and CDR2 SYGVNS. This CDR3 contains 14 residues. The ends lost 3 bases at V and 9 bases at J; junction bases unmatched: 8. The DNA for the CDR3 is TGTGCCAGCAGTGATGACAGGGGAGCAGTCACGCAGTATTTT. It yields the protein CASSDDRGAVTQYF. The whole variable domain, filled in from reference TRBV25-1 and TRBJ2-3, reads EADIYQTPRYLVIGTGKKITLECSQTMGHDKMYWYQQDPGMELHLIHYSYGVNSTEKGDLSSESTVSRIRTEHFPLTLESARPSHTSQYLCASSDDRGAVTQYFGPGTRLTVL.

This chain connects TRBV19 to TRBJ1-5, with D possibly being TRBD1 (5 bases). Between the trimmed V and J ends, which lost 3 bases and 7 bases, there was a span of 10 bases. Looked up from germline, CDR1 is LNHDA and CDR2 is SQIVND (reference sequence). The CDR3 runs to 13 residues. DNA of the CDR3: TGTGCCAGTAGTATCCGGGGGTGGCAGCCCCAGCATTTT. This sequence encodes CASSIRGWQPQHF.

A single count supports this clone. This chain links TRBV18 with TRBJ2-3, with TRBD2 matching 8 bases. The CDR3 is made up of 16 amino acids. V lost 0 bases and J lost 4; bases outside the gene matches: 6. Germline CDR1 reads KGHSH; CDR2 reads LQKENI. DNA for the CDR3: TGTGCCAGCTCACCACCGCACGGGGGGGGCCCAGATACGCAGTATTTT. Its translation is CASSPPHGGGPDTQYF.

The rearrangement links TRBV25-1 to TRBJ2-3; 9 bases are a match to TRBD2. The germline V gene encodes CDR1 MGHDK and CDR2 SYGVNS. The CDR3 is 16 residues long. The J segment lost 6 bases and the V segment lost 2 bases, leaving 9 bases of the junction unmatched. The CDR3 nucleotides are TGTGCCAGCAGTGAAGCAACCGGGACTAGCATGGATACGCAGTATTTT. It is translated as CASSEATGTSMDTQYF. Complete variable domain (other parts from reference TRBV25-1 and TRBJ2-3): EADIYQTPRYLVIGTGKKITLECSQTMGHDKMYWYQQDPGMELHLIHYSYGVNSTEKGDLSSESTVSRIRTEHFPLTLESARPSHTSQYLCASSEATGTSMDTQYFGPGTRLTVL.

This clone was recorded once. The V and J genes are TRBV7-9 and TRBJ1-1, with TRBD1 identical over 7 bases. J lost 3 bases, V lost 5 bases, and 12 bases had no gene match. CDR1 SEHNR and CDR2 FQNEAQ come from the germline V gene (reference sequence). The CDR3 extends over 16 amino acids. The CDR3 DNA sequence: TGTGCCAGCAGCGCATACAGGGGTTTTCAGGACACTGAAGCTTTCTTT. Translation: CASSAYRGFQDTEAFF.

The chain employs TRBV7-9 and TRBJ2-7; D is undetermined. V was shortened by 1 base and J by 2 bases, with 12 bases between the two germline ends. The CDR3 loop spans 15 amino acids. The V gene's germline CDR1 is SEHNR and CDR2 FQNEAQ (reference sequence). The CDR3, as DNA: TGTGCCAGCAGCTTAGGCGACGATGCAACCTACGAGCAGTACTTC. Amino acids: CASSLGDDATYEQYF.

The chain recombines TRBV6-6 with TRBJ2-1, with 7 bases lining up with TRBD2. V dropped 6 bases and J dropped 4; count of bases not matched to a gene: 3. The CDR3 has 13 amino acids. Germline-derived CDR1 and CDR2 are MNHNY and SVGAGI (reference sequence). CDR3: CASRPSGYNEQFF. The CDR3 DNA reads TGTGCCAGCAGACCTAGCGGTTACAATGAGCAGTTCTTC.

The rearrangement links TRBV6-1 to TRBJ1-1; D uncertain. This CDR3 comprises 13 residues. V lost 5 bases and J 0 bases, leaving 7 bases between the germline ends. CDR1 and CDR2 (germline): MNHNS, SASEGT. The CDR3, as DNA: TGTGCCAGCAGTACCTTCATGAACACTGAAGCTTTCTTT. It translates to CASSTFMNTEAFF.